The 8 T cell receptor beta chains in this list originate from one sample, sequenced in a study of PD-1 blockade in classical Hodgkin lymphoma. Profiled with immunoSEQ multiplex PCR; TCRdb holds only in-frame clones, not every one. Among about 15,000 clones listed, less than 70% were seen once. There was relapse after autologous stem cell transplantation in every patient, and there was variation in brentuximab vedotin exposure. Sequencing was performed on peripheral blood mononuclear cells (PBMCs), taken at baseline. The source is a human donor with classical Hodgkin lymphoma.

The chain combines TRBV6-5 with TRBJ2-7, with TRBD1 matching 7 bases. This CDR3 is 14 amino acids long. The J segment lost 7 bases and the V segment lost 6 bases, leaving 12 bases of the junction unmatched. The germline CDR1 and CDR2 sequences are MNHEY and SVGAGI. CDR3 DNA sequence: TGTGCCAGCAGGAGACAGGGTATCAGTGGGGAGCAGTACTTC. It is translated as CASRRQGISGEQYF.

The V call is TRBV28, the J call TRBJ2-3; TRBD2 matches at 8 bases. With 3 bases clipped from V and 0 bases from J, the junction kept 5 bases outside the gene matches. Germline lookup yields CDR1 MDHEN and CDR2 SYDVKM. There are 16 residues in the CDR3. The CDR3 nucleotides read TGTGCCAGCAGTTTCTCATTAGCGGGAAGCACAGATACGCAGTATTTT. Translated: CASSFSLAGSTDTQYF.

This clone has only a few counts. This chain joins TRBV7-3 and TRBJ2-1; 8 bases are shared with TRBD1. Losses at the gene ends were 5 bases for V and 7 bases for J; bases not matched to a gene: 10. The CDR3 consists of 15 residues. Germline values: CDR1 SGHTA, CDR2 FQGTGA. In DNA, the CDR3 is TGTGCCAGCAGCCTCACAGGGGGGACTTTGAATGAGCAGTTCTTC. It specifies CASSLTGGTLNEQFF.

CDR3 amino acids: CASRGGYEQYF. CDR3 DNA: TGTGCCAGCAGAGGGGGCTACGAGCAGTACTTC. The rearrangement links TRBV27 to TRBJ2-7, with a weak D call TRBD1 (6 bases). CDR3 size: 11 residues. CDR1 and CDR2 (germline): MNHEY, SMNVEV (reference sequence). Trimming took off 6 bases at V and 3 bases at J, with 6 bases between the two ends.

This rearrangement joins TRBV4-1 to TRBJ2-7; perhaps TRBD2 as D (6 bases). Germline V gene lookup returns CDR1 MGHRA and CDR2 YSYEKL. Trimming cost V 1 base and J 4 bases, with 11 bases left between them. This CDR3 spans 14 amino acids. CDR3: CASSQGGGMYEQYF. The DNA for the CDR3 is TGCGCCAGCAGCCAAGGTGGCGGGATGTACGAGCAGTACTTC.

Regarding this clone: It is unclear where the CDR3 begins or ends on the DNA, so no DNA is shown, and the CDR3 is as TCRdb lists it. The CDR3 is CASSSSTGVRSPLHF. This chain links TRBV27 with TRBJ1-6; TRBD1 reflects the table's D call only, with no check against the DNA. Germline V CDR1 and CDR2: MNHEY, SMNVEV (reference sequence). The CDR3 has 15 amino acids, counting both end residues.

The V and J genes are TRBV27 and TRBJ2-1; 8 bases agree with TRBD2. The CDR3 covers 14 residues. With V trimmed by 8 bases and J by 3 bases, 6 bases remained unmatched. Per germline, CDR1 MNHEY and CDR2 SMNVEV (reference sequence). Here the CDR3 DNA reads TGTGCCAGCCCCAGCGGGAGAATCTACAATGAGCAGTTCTTC. Its protein is CASPSGRIYNEQFF.

The V gene is TRBV6-5, the J gene TRBJ2-5; TRBD1 aligns across 9 bases. This CDR3 spans 15 amino acids. The germline CDR1 and CDR2 sequences are MNHEY and SVGAGI. V shed 4 bases and J 5 bases; nucleotides not matched to a gene: 8. The CDR3 reads CASSSTWDRVETQYF. Here the CDR3 DNA reads TGTGCCAGCAGTTCGACTTGGGACAGGGTGGAGACCCAGTACTTC.